The T cell receptor beta chain described here comes from a study of blood T cell repertoires in COVID-19. The overall study: COVID-19 samples from acute and convalescent phases originated in the United States, Italy and Spain. PBMCs, B-cell-depleted T cells, or T cells provided the cDNA or gDNA that made up the material.

In the authors' workflow: It was from reference gene primer amplification that nucleated cell counts were estimated. Clones were sequenced by immunoSEQ multiplex PCR, and TCRdb holds only the in-frame ones, with some missing. V, J and clone size reflect that table, while D and trimming were determined from the DNA. The sample records about 93,000 clones, around nine tenths being singletons. Germline V gene data show CDR1 as LGHNA and CDR2 as YNFKEQ. The length of the CDR3 is 15 residues. V was clipped by 4 bases and J by 0 bases, with 9 bases between them. The TCR comes from a woman aged 80 or over with acute or convalescent COVID-19. Input material: peripheral blood. V and J are TRBV4-2 and TRBJ2-2; D gene unclear. In DNA, the CDR3 is TGTGCCAGCAGCCTCAGAGGAGCGAACACCGGGGAGCTGTTTTTT. It is translated as CASSLRGANTGELFF.